The rows below give T cell receptor beta chains drawn from one sample of a study of blood T cell repertoires in COVID-19. The table came from immunoSEQ multiplex PCR; TCRdb's copy has only in-frame clones and leaves some out. The data show approximately 280,000 clones, with over 75% seen just once and approximately 11% held by the top ten. The sequenced sample consisted of peripheral blood. The receptor set was obtained from a woman in her 70s with acute or convalescent COVID-19. CDR3s include the opening cysteine and the closing phenylalanine or tryptophan. D genes are given only for firm matches. The size of a clone is reported for some rows only, either as once, few or many, or as a class for expanded clones.

>NA|TRBV29-1|TRBD2|TRBJ2-3
TGCAGCGTTGGGCGCGGCGGGGGGCTAGCAGATACGCAGTATTTT
CSVGRGGGLADTQYF
>NA|TRBV19|TRBD2|TRBJ2-3
TGTGCCAGTGTAGCGGGGGGGAGAGATACGCAGTATTTT
CASVAGGRDTQYF
>NA|TRBV25-1|TRBD1|TRBJ1-2
TGTGCCAGCAGTGCTTCAGGACAGGGAGGATTTGGCTACACCTTC
CASSASGQGGFGYTF
>NA|TRBV3-1/TRBV3-2|TRBD2|TRBJ2-1
TGTGCCAGCAAGCCTAGCGGGGGGCTGCAGCAGTTCTTC
CASKPSGGLQQFF
>NA|TRBV6-5|NA|TRBJ2-1
TGTGCCAGCAGTTACCGGGGGGCAGGGGGCTTCAATGAGCAGTTCTTC
CASSYRGAGGFNEQFF
>NA|TRBV3-1/TRBV3-2|NA|TRBJ1-2
TGTGCCAGCAGCCAAGCGGGACTACTGCGGGGGTACTATGGCTACACCTTC
CASSQAGLLRGYYGYTF
>NA|TRBV7-8|TRBD1|TRBJ2-5
TGTGCCAGCAGCTCCGGGGGGACAGGGAGGGAGACCCAGTACTTC
CASSSGGTGRETQYF
>once|TRBV5-1|TRBD2|TRBJ2-3
TGCGCCAGCAGGTTTTCTAGCGGTCGGCGGGATACGCAGTATTTT
CASRFSSGRRDTQYF
>NA|TRBV11-2|NA|TRBJ1-1
TGTGCCAGCAGCCCCAGGGTTTTCATAGCGAACACTGAAGCTTTCTTT
CASSPRVFIANTEAFF
>NA|TRBV7-2|NA|TRBJ1-3
TGTGCCAGCAGCTTAGTTTTTAGCTCTGGAAACACCATATATTTT
CASSLVFSSGNTIYF
>once|TRBV27|TRBD1|TRBJ1-2
TGTGCCAGCAGTCCTGACAGGGGAGTAGGTATGACCTATGGCTACACCTTC
CASSPDRGVGMTYGYTF
>NA|TRBV4-1|TRBD1|TRBJ1-1
TGCGCCAGCAGCCAAGATCGTCTCGGACAGGGTCGAACTGAAGCTTTCTTT
CASSQDRLGQGRTEAFF
>NA|TRBV3-1/TRBV3-2|NA|TRBJ1-2
TGTGCCAGCAGCCAAGGTACAAGCTATGGCTACACCTTC
CASSQGTSYGYTF
>NA|TRBV15|NA|TRBJ2-5
TGTGCCACCAGCAGAGATTCTAGCTCTAAAGAGACCCAGTACTTC
CATSRDSSSKETQYF
>NA|TRBV5-6|NA|TRBJ1-2
TGTGCCAGCAGCTTGGAGGGGAACTATGGCTACACCTTC
CASSLEGNYGYTF
>NA|TRBV6-5|TRBD2|TRBJ2-7
TGTGCCAGCGGAGCGGGGGGCGAGCAGTACTTC
CASGAGGEQYF
>NA|TRBV2|NA|TRBJ1-3
TGTGCCAGCACTACACAGGGCTTAAACTCTGGAAACACCATATATTTT
CASTTQGLNSGNTIYF
>NA|TRBV12-5|TRBD1|TRBJ1-5
TGTGCTAGCGCGACAGGGTCGAGGCGTCAGCCCCAGCATTTT
CASATGSRRQPQHF
>NA|TRBV4-1|NA|TRBJ2-6
TGCGCCAGCAGCCTTTCCTTCTCCTCCTCTGGGGCCAACGTCCTGACTTTC
CASSLSFSSSGANVLTF
>NA|TRBV7-2|TRBD1|TRBJ1-1
TGTGCCAGCAGCTTATTTCGGACAGGAAGTACTGAAGCTTTCTTT
CASSLFRTGSTEAFF
>NA|TRBV30|TRBD1|TRBJ2-3
TGTGCCTGGAGTCAAAGCAGGATGGACAGGTCCACAGATACGCAGTATTTT
CAWSQSRMDRSTDTQYF
>NA|TRBV3-1/TRBV3-2|NA|TRBJ1-2
TGTGCCAGCAGCCAATCCTACTATGGCTACACCTTC
CASSQSYYGYTF
>NA|TRBV29-1|NA|TRBJ2-1
TGCAGCGTTGGAAGCGTAGAGCCCTACAATGAGCAGTTCTTC
CSVGSVEPYNEQFF
>NA|TRBV15|TRBD1|TRBJ1-1
TGTGCCACCAGCAGAGTGGGGGACAGGGAAGACACTGAAGCTTTCTTT
CATSRVGDREDTEAFF
>NA|TRBV7-9|NA|TRBJ1-2
TGTGCCAGCAGCTTCCGGGGGGATGGCTACACCTTC
CASSFRGDGYTF
>NA|TRBV25-1|NA|TRBJ1-4
TGTGCCAGCAGTGTTACAGGGAATAATGAAAAACTGTTTTTT
CASSVTGNNEKLFF
>NA|TRBV27|NA|TRBJ1-5
TGTGCCAGCAGTTTGGGCGGGGCTGAATATCAGCCCCAGCATTTT
CASSLGGAEYQPQHF
>NA|TRBV7-8|NA|TRBJ1-5
TGTGCCAGCAGCCCCGGGACACCCAATCAGCCCCAGCATTTT
CASSPGTPNQPQHF
>NA|TRBV5-4|TRBD1|TRBJ2-6
TGTGCCAGCAGCTTGGACTCCGGGACAGGGTTAAACGTCCTGACTTTC
CASSLDSGTGLNVLTF
>NA|TRBV6-5|NA|TRBJ1-1
TGTGCCAGCGCTGGGCACCAGATGAACACTGAAGCTTTCTTT
CASAGHQMNTEAFF
>NA|TRBV20-1|NA|TRBJ1-1
TGCAGTGCTAGGAGGAGCACTGAAGCTTTCTTT
CSARRSTEAFF
>NA|TRBV5-1|TRBD1|TRBJ1-2
TGCGCCAGCAGCGAACTTCCGACAGGGTTTGAAGGCTACACCTTC
CASSELPTGFEGYTF
>once|TRBV5-1|TRBD1|TRBJ1-1
TGCGCCAGCACTCCATCGGGACAGGAGCCTACTGAAGCTTTCTTT
CASTPSGQEPTEAFF
>NA|TRBV10-3|TRBD2|TRBJ2-3
TGTGCCACCGGACCGGGACTAGCGGGGGGTCATCGGTCGGATACGCAGTATTTT
CATGPGLAGGHRSDTQYF
>NA|TRBV3-1/TRBV3-2|NA|TRBJ1-2
TGTGCCAGCAGCCAAGATTTCGGGCAGGGCTATGGCTACACCTTC
CASSQDFGQGYGYTF
>once|TRBV10-3|NA|TRBJ2-7
TGTGCCATCACCCCGACAGGCTACGAGCAGTACTTC
CAITPTGYEQYF
>NA|TRBV4-2|NA|TRBJ1-2
TGTGCAGCAGCCCCCCACCAGGGTTGGGGCTACACCTTC
CAAAPHQGWGYTF
>NA|TRBV19|NA|TRBJ1-3
TGTGCCAGTAGTACCCTCGGAAACACCATATATTTT
CASSTLGNTIYF
>once|TRBV19|NA|TRBJ1-2
TGTGCCAGTAGTAGTTTTGGGGACACGAACTATGGCTACACCTTC
CASSSFGDTNYGYTF
>once|TRBV27|NA|TRBJ1-2
TGTGCCAGCAGTGCCTCAGGGATACCGATCTATGGCTACACCTTC
CASSASGIPIYGYTF
>NA|TRBV2|TRBD1|TRBJ2-2
TGTGCCAGCAGTCCCCGGGACAGCATCACCGGGGAGCTGTTTTTT
CASSPRDSITGELFF
>NA|TRBV11-1|NA|TRBJ2-3
TGTGCCAGCAGCTTAGAGGGGAGGGATACGCAGTATTTT
CASSLEGRDTQYF
>NA|TRBV20-1|NA|TRBJ1-5
TGCAGGGAAGAAGGGGTTCAGCCCCAGCATTTT
CREEGVQPQHF
>NA|TRBV6-6|NA|TRBJ2-5
TGTGCCAGCAGTTTAATGGTCCGGGAGACCCAGTACTTC
CASSLMVRETQYF
>NA|TRBV25-1|NA|TRBJ1-3
TGTGCCAGCAGTGATCCAGGGACTGGAAACACCATATATTTT
CASSDPGTGNTIYF
>NA|TRBV2|TRBD2|TRBJ2-7
TGTGCCAGCACTTGGGGGGGGAGATACGAGCAGTACTTC
CASTWGGRYEQYF
>NA|TRBV6-6|TRBD1|TRBJ1-4
TGTGCCACCGAAAGGGGGCGAGCGGAAAAACTGTTTTTT
CATERGRAEKLFF
>NA|TRBV7-9|TRBD2|TRBJ2-3
TGTGCCAGCCCCTCTCGGGAGGAAGGCACAGATACGCAGTATTTT
CASPSREEGTDTQYF
>few|TRBV4-1|NA|TRBJ1-6
TGCGCCAGCAGCCAAGTATCGATGGGGGCGTTACCCTCACCCCTCCACTTT
CASSQVSMGALPSPLHF
>NA|TRBV30|TRBD1|TRBJ2-1
TGTGCCTGGGAGGGACAGAATGAGCAGTTCTTC
CAWEGQNEQFF
>NA|TRBV6-5|TRBD1|TRBJ1-2
TGTGCCAGCAGGCCGGGACAGCTGAACTATGGCTACACCTTC
CASRPGQLNYGYTF
>NA|TRBV12-3/TRBV12-4|NA|TRBJ1-1
TGTGCCAGCACTAGAGAGGGTAGCACTGAAGCTTTCTTT
CASTREGSTEAFF
>NA|TRBV9|NA|TRBJ1-1
TGTGCCAGCAGCGTAGTGGAGGGGTACACTGAAGCTTTCTTT
CASSVVEGYTEAFF
>NA|TRBV5-4|NA|TRBJ2-3
TGTGCCAGCAGCTCTGCGGACTGGGGATATGCAGATACGCAGTATTTT
CASSSADWGYADTQYF
>NA|TRBV28|TRBD2|TRBJ2-3
TGTGCCAGCAGTTCGCGAAAATCTAGCGGGGGGGCCAGGAGCACAGATACGCAGTATTTT
CASSSRKSSGGARSTDTQYF
>once|TRBV3-1/TRBV3-2|TRBD1|TRBJ1-2
TGTGCCAGCAGCCAAGATCTAGGGGACCGGGACAGCTATGGCTACACCTTC
CASSQDLGDRDSYGYTF
>NA|TRBV3-1/TRBV3-2|NA|TRBJ1-6
TGTGCCAGCAGCCATTCTCAGTCACCCCTCCACTTT
CASSHSQSPLHF
>NA|TRBV18|TRBD1|TRBJ1-1
TGTGCCAGCTCACCAGAACAGGGGTCCACTGAAGCTTTCTTT
CASSPEQGSTEAFF
>NA|TRBV4-1|NA|TRBJ1-3
TGCGCCAGCAGTGCGGGGGGGGCGCAGAGAAACACCATATATTTT
CASSAGGAQRNTIYF